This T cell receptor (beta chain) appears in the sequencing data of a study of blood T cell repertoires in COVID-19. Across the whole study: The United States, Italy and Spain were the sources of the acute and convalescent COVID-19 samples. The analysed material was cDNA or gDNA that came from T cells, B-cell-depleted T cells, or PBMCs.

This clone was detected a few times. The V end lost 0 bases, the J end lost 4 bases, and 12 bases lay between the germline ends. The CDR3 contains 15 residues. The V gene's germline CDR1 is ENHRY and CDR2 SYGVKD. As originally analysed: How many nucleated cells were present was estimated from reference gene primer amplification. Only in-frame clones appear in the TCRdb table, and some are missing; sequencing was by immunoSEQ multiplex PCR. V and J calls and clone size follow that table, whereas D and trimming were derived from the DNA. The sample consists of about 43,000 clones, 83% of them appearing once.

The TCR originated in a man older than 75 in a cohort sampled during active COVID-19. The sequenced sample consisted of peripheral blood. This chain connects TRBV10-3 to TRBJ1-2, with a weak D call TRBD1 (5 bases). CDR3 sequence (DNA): TGTGCCATCAGTGAGTCGACGGGGGGTGGCTATGGCTACACCTTC. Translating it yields CAISESTGGGYGYTF.